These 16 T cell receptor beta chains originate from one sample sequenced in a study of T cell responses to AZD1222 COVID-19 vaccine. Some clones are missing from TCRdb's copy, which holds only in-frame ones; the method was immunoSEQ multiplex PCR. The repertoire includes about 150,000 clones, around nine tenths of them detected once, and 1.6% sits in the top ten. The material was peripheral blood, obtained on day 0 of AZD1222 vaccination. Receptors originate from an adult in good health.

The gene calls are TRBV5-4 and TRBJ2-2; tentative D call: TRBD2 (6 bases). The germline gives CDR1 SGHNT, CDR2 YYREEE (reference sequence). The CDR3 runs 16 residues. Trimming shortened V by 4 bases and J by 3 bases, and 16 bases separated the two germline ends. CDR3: CASSRGIEVDTGELFF. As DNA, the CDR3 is TGTGCCAGCAGCCGGGGGATCGAGGTGGACACCGGGGAGCTGTTTTTT.

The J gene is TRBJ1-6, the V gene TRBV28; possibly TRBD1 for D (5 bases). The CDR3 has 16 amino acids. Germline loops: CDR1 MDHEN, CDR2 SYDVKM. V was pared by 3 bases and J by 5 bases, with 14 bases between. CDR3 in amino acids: CASSLGVGPNNSPLHF. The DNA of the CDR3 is TGTGCCAGCAGTTTGGGGGTCGGACCTAATAATTCACCCCTCCACTTT.

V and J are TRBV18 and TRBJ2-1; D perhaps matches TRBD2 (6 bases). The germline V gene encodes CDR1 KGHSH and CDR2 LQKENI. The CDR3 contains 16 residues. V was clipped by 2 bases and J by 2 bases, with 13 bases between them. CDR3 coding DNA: TGTGCCAGCTCACCATTATCGGGAGATACCTACAATGAGCAGTTCTTC. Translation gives CASSPLSGDTYNEQFF.

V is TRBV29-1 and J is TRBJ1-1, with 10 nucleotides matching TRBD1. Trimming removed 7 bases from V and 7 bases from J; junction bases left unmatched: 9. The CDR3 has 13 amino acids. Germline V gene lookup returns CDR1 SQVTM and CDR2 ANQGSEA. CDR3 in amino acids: CSGRDRGLSEAFF. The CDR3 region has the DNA TGCAGCGGAAGGGACAGGGGCCTTAGTGAAGCTTTCTTT.

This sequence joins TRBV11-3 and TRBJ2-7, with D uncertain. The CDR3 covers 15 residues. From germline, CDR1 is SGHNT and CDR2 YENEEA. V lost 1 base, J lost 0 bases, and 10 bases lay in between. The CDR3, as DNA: TGTGCCAGCAGCTTAGGAGGTCTCAGCTCCTACGAGCAGTACTTC. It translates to CASSLGGLSSYEQYF.

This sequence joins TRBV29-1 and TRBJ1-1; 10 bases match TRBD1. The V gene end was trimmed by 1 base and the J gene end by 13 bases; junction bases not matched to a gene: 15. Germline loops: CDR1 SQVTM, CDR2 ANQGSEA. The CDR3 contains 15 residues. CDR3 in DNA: TGCAGCGTTGAAGGCGGACAGGGGGGTGAGTTTCTCGGTTTCTTT. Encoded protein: CSVEGGQGGEFLGFF.

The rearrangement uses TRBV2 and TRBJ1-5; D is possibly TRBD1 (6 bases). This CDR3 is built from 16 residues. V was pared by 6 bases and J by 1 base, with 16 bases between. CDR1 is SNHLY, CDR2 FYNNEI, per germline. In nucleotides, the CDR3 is TGTGCCAGCAGCGAAATAGGGGGAAGGAGCAATCAGCCCCAGCATTTT. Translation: CASSEIGGRSNQPQHF.

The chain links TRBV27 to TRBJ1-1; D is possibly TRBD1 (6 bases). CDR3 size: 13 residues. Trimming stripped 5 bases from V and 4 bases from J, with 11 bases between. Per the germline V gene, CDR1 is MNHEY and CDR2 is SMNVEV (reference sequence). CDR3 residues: CASSVRGGTEAFF. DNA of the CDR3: TGTGCCAGCAGTGTCAGGGGAGGCACTGAAGCTTTCTTT.

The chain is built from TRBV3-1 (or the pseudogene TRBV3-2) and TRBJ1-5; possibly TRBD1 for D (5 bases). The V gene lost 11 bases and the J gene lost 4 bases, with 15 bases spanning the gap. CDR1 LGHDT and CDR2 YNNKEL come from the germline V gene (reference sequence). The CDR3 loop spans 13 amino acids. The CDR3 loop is CASRGTGNQPQHF. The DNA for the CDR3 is TGTGCCTCGCGGGGGACCGGGAATCAGCCCCAGCATTTT.

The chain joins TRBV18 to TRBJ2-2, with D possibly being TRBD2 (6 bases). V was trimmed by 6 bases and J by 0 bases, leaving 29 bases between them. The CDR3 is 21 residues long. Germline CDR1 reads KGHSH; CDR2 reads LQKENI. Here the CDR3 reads CASSILPGAGTTGSNTGELFF. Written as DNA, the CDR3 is TGTGCCAGCTCGATCCTGCCTGGGGCGGGAACAACTGGGTCGAACACCGGGGAGCTGTTTTTT.

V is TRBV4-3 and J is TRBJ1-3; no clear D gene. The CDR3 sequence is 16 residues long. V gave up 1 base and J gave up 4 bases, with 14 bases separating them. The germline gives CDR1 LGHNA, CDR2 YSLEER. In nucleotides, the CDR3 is TGCGCCAGCAGCCAAGTAGGAGGACTCCGCGGAAACACCATATATTTT. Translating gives CASSQVGGLRGNTIYF.

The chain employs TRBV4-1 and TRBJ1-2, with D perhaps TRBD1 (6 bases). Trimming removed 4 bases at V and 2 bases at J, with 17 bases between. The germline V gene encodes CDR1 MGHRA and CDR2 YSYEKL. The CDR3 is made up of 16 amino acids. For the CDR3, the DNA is TGCGCCAGCAGCCGACTTGCGGGACAATCCAACTATGGCTACACCTTC. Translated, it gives CASSRLAGQSNYGYTF.

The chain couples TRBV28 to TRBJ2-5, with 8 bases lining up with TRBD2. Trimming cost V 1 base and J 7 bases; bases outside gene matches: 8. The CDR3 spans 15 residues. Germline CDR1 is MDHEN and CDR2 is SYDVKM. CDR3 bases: TGTGCCAGCAGTTTATCCTGGACTAGCATCGGGACCCAGTACTTC. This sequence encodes CASSLSWTSIGTQYF.

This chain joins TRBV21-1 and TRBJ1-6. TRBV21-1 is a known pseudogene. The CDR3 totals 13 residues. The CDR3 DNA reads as TGTGCCAGCAGTCCTGCTGGGAATTCACCCCTCCACTTT. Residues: CASSPAGNSPLHF.

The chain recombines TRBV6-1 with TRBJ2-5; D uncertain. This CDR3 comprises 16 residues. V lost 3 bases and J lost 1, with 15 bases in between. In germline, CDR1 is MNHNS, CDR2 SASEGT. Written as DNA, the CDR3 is TGTGCCAGCAGTGAGGGGAAGGCATTGATCCAAGAGACCCAGTACTTC. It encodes CASSEGKALIQETQYF.

The CDR3 bases are TGTGCCAGCAGCGTAGGAGGGGGCGTTACCTATGGCTACACCTTC. Translation gives CASSVGGGVTYGYTF. V is TRBV9 and J is TRBJ1-2; TRBD1 aligns across 7 bases. Trimming removed 0 bases from V and 4 bases from J; junction bases left unmatched: 6. Germline V gene lookup returns CDR1 SGDLS and CDR2 YYNGEE. This CDR3 has 15 residues.